This TCR beta chain was retrieved from a study of T cell repertoires in cytomegalovirus infection. For the study at large: Well-studied HLA-B-restricted epitopes and recently identified HLA-C-restricted epitopes of CMV were both used in the study. It can be stated that public TCR beta signatures indicated CMV infection as well as a matching HLA type.

On this clonotype itself: Its antigen is not identified.

TCRdb ran MiXCR on the reads and lists one entry per CDR3 protein. The data hold around 430,000 distinct CDR3 sequences, with about 42% observed a single time. The CDR3 is 17 amino acids. Germline trimming cut 7 bases from V and 3 bases from J; bases unmatched to any gene: 16. Per germline, CDR1 SEHNR and CDR2 FQNEAQ (reference sequence). Overall study results and limits: The cumulative frequency of public TCR beta families distinguished individuals who carried CMV together with the relevant HLA. What dominated the ex vivo response were HLA-C-restricted CMV-specific TCR beta clonotypes.

The source material was cultured PBMCs, sampled from culture after CMV antigen stimulation. This sequence originates from a human donor in good health (CMV status not recorded). Some clones in this sample may be carry-over from other donors' samples. The chain is built from TRBV7-9 and TRBJ1-1; 8 bases are shared with TRBD1. This chain's CDR3 is CASTLSPGTGYYTEAFF. CDR3 sequence (DNA): TGTGCCAGCACCTTGTCCCCTGGGACAGGCTATTACACTGAAGCTTTCTTT.